The 6 T cell receptor beta chains presented below share a single source sample, sequenced in a study of T cells in Graves' hyperthyroidism and ophthalmopathy (dated by TCRdb to between 2018 and 2020). The library was prepared using multiplex PCR. Reads for this sample came from an Illumina HiSeq 2000. TCR beta CDR3 regions were amplified from RNA transcripts. The first round of RT-PCR for the TCR CDR3 was performed with the HTBI primer set and the Qiagen OneStep RT-PCR kit. The public sequencing data were trimmed at Q25 with fastp and processed into clonotypes with MiXCR by TCRdb, which kept only in-frame beta chains. Each record represents a unique CDR3 protein, reported with the most common genes and DNA among its rows. The sample data list fewer than 900,000 distinct CDR3 sequences, and around 15% of these were observed just once. The top ten constitute approximately 8.4% of the sample. The sequenced sample consisted of blood. These receptor sequences come from a man aged 18 to 29 with Graves' hyperthyroidism.

The CDR3 loop is CASSYGSSTGELFF. DNA for the CDR3: TGTGCCAGCAGTTACGGCTCGAGCACCGGGGAGCTGTTTTTT. The rearrangement uses TRBV12-3 or TRBV12-4 and TRBJ2-2; D is unclear. The CDR3 has 14 amino acids. V gave up 4 bases and J gave up 4 bases, with 10 bases separating them.

As concerns this clonotype: One base away lies a much larger clone, so this may be a sequencing read error. The V call is TRBV20-1, the J call TRBJ2-5; D tentatively fits TRBD1 or TRBD2 (7 bases each). Per germline, CDR1 DFQATT and CDR2 SNEGSKA (reference sequence). CDR3 length: 15 residues. DNA for the CDR3: TGCGGTGCTAGAGATCTCCAGGGGGGGGAAGAGACCCAGTACTTC. Protein sequence: CGARDLQGGEETQYF.

At least ten counts were recorded for this clonotype. V and J are TRBV3-1 and TRBJ2-1; TRBD1 agrees at 8 bases. The CDR3 covers 17 residues. J lost 0 bases, V lost 6 bases, and 10 bases had no gene match. CDR1 and CDR2 (germline): LGHDT, YNNKEL (reference sequence). DNA of the CDR3: TGTGCCAGCAGTCCCGGACAGGGAGTTACCTCCTACAATGAGCAGTTCTTC. As protein: CASSPGQGVTSYNEQFF.

This clonotype has more than one count but fewer than ten. This chain uses TRBV28 with TRBJ1-5; 8 nucleotides match TRBD1. Unmatched junction bases numbered 6, after V lost 5 bases and J lost 3 bases. CDR3 length: 15 residues. The germline V gene encodes CDR1 MDHEN and CDR2 SYDVKM. The CDR3 DNA is TGTGCCAGCAGTCGGGACAGGCCTTCCAATCAGCCCCAGCATTTT. This codes for CASSRDRPSNQPQHF.

The rearrangement joins TRBV10-3 to TRBJ2-2, with D unclear. V was cut by 11 bases and J by 0 bases, with 13 bases left in between. Germline-derived CDR1 and CDR2 are ENHRY and SYGVKD. The CDR3 consists of 14 residues. CDR3 sequence (DNA): TGTGCCCACCGGTCAGCCGCGAACACCGGGGAGCTGTTTTTT. Protein sequence: CAHRSAANTGELFF.

Many counts were recorded for this clonotype. The V call is TRBV6-2 or TRBV6-3, the J call TRBJ2-7; 8 bases line up with TRBD2. CDR3 length equals 15 residues. With V trimmed by 0 bases and J by 3 bases, 4 bases remained unmatched. The germline V gene encodes CDR1 MNHEY and CDR2 SVGEGT. The CDR3 reads CASSYSAGEDYEQYF. DNA of the CDR3: TGTGCCAGCAGTTACTCAGCGGGAGAGGACTACGAGCAGTACTTC.